A selection of T cell receptor beta chains follows, all from one sample in a study of shared clonotypes between healthy human individuals. Clones were sequenced by immunoSEQ multiplex PCR, and TCRdb holds only the in-frame ones, with some missing. The profile shows roughly 1,800,000 clones, approximately 94% of them singletons. The source material was naive CD8+ T cells sorted from blood. The receptors shown here come from a man between 18 and 35 years old in good health. The CDR3 runs from the conserved cysteine through the conserved F or W. Fields, in order: J gene, V gene, D gene, clone size, CDR3 protein, CDR3 DNA. D genes are given only for firm matches. The size field is filled for only some rows; it gives once, few, many or a size class.

TRBJ1-3 TRBV27 TRBD1 NA CASSLDDRVTGNTIYF TGTGCCAGCAGTTTGGACGACAGGGTCACTGGAAACACCATATATTTT
TRBJ2-1 TRBV5-1 NA NA CASRMANEQFF TGCGCCAGCAGAATGGCAAATGAGCAGTTCTTC
TRBJ1-4 TRBV2 NA once CASSRQLPTNEKLFF TGTGCCAGCAGTCGACAGCTTCCAACTAATGAAAAACTGTTTTTT
TRBJ2-1 TRBV11-2 NA NA CASSLHPGSGTYNEQFF TGTGCCAGCAGCCTCCATCCAGGGAGTGGCACCTACAATGAGCAGTTCTTC
TRBJ2-5 TRBV9 TRBD1 once CASSVFGQAQETQYF TGTGCCAGCAGCGTCTTTGGACAGGCGCAAGAGACCCAGTACTTC
TRBJ2-1 TRBV4-3 NA NA CASSQEVVDRYNEQFF TGCGCCAGCAGCCAAGAGGTGGTGGACAGATACAATGAGCAGTTCTTC
TRBJ1-2 TRBV9 TRBD1 NA CASSGRTGSSPNYGYTF TGTGCCAGCAGCGGCCGGACAGGGAGTAGCCCTAACTATGGCTACACCTTC
TRBJ2-7 TRBV4-1 NA NA CASSQAQGPYEQYF TGCGCCAGCAGCCAAGCCCAGGGCCCCTACGAGCAGTACTTC
TRBJ1-1 TRBV5-6 NA NA CASSASDTEAFF TGTGCCAGCAGCGCAAGTGACACTGAAGCTTTCTTT
TRBJ2-5 TRBV6-6 NA NA CASTHGTYQETQYF TGTGCCAGCACCCACGGGACGTACCAAGAGACCCAGTACTTC
TRBJ2-1 TRBV6-1 NA NA CASTPDGYNDEQFF TGTGCCAGCACCCCAGACGGCTACAATGACGAGCAGTTCTTC
TRBJ2-7 TRBV29-1 TRBD2 NA CSVSGSEYYEQYF TGCAGCGTTAGCGGGAGCGAATACTACGAGCAGTACTTC
TRBJ1-1 TRBV7-9 TRBD1 few CASSLLTGPTEAFF TGTGCCAGCAGCTTACTGACAGGGCCCACTGAAGCTTTCTTT
TRBJ2-1 TRBV11-2 NA once CASSQGTSYNEQFF TGTGCCAGCAGCCAGGGGACATCTTACAATGAGCAGTTCTTC
TRBJ2-1 TRBV12-5 NA NA CASGLFPWGGTSSYNEQFF TGTGCTAGTGGTTTGTTCCCATGGGGCGGCACCTCTTCCTACAATGAGCAGTTCTTC
TRBJ2-3 TRBV4-2 TRBD2 NA CASSQVTSGGTDTQYF TGTGCCAGCAGCCAAGTAACTAGCGGGGGCACAGATACGCAGTATTTT
TRBJ2-2 TRBV4-1 NA NA CASSQDQGGGHTGELFF TGCGCCAGCAGCCAAGATCAGGGGGGAGGTCACACCGGGGAGCTGTTTTTT
TRBJ1-2 TRBV10-3 NA NA CAISESASADSDDNYGYTF TGTGCCATCAGTGAGTCGGCCAGTGCTGACAGCGACGATAACTATGGCTACACCTTC
TRBJ2-2 TRBV4-3 NA NA CASSQDRDISATGELFF TGCGCCAGCAGCCAGGACCGGGACATTTCGGCCACCGGGGAGCTGTTTTTT
TRBJ2-7 TRBV6-6 NA NA CASSNLRPGYSYEQYF TGTGCCAGCAGTAACCTTCGCCCGGGCTACTCCTACGAGCAGTACTTC
TRBJ2-7 TRBV28 NA NA CASSRRGPREQYF TGTGCCAGCAGCCGACGGGGTCCTCGGGAGCAGTACTTC
TRBJ2-7 TRBV4-3 TRBD1 NA CASSQAAGGPYEQYF TGCGCCAGCAGCCAAGCGGCAGGGGGCCCCTACGAGCAGTACTTC
TRBJ2-7 TRBV14 NA NA CASSQEVGSSYEQYF TGTGCCAGCAGCCAAGAGGTGGGAAGCTCCTACGAGCAGTACTTC
TRBJ2-5 TRBV19 TRBD2 NA CASSSPGLAGQETQYF TGTGCCAGTAGTAGCCCGGGGCTAGCGGGACAAGAGACCCAGTACTTC
TRBJ2-7 TRBV6-1 TRBD2 NA CASSAIAGGPYEQYF TGTGCCAGCAGTGCCATAGCGGGGGGTCCCTACGAGCAGTACTTC
TRBJ2-1 TRBV28 NA NA CASSSSHSYNEQFF NA
TRBJ2-3 TRBV7-9 TRBD2 NA CASSLAGGMDTQYF TGTGCCAGCAGCTTAGCGGGAGGGATGGATACGCAGTATTTT
TRBJ1-2 TRBV2 NA NA CASSDSAYYGYTF TGTGCCAGCAGTGATTCAGCATACTATGGCTACACCTTC
TRBJ2-3 TRBV4-1 NA NA CASSHDPNREDTQYF TGCGCCAGCAGCCACGACCCTAACAGGGAAGATACGCAGTATTTT
TRBJ2-5 TRBV6-5 NA NA CASRRGETQYF TGTGCCAGCAGAAGAGGAGAGACCCAGTACTTC
TRBJ2-7 TRBV7-9 NA NA CASSPGALSYEQYF TGTGCCAGCAGCCCAGGGGCACTATCCTACGAGCAGTACTTC
TRBJ2-5 TRBV10-3 NA once CAISEVLRWEETQYF TGTGCCATCAGTGAAGTACTTCGTTGGGAGGAGACCCAGTACTTC
TRBJ2-7 TRBV28 NA NA CASSFAGTVYEQYF TGTGCCAGCAGTTTTGCCGGGACGGTCTACGAGCAGTACTTC
TRBJ2-3 TRBV11-2 NA NA CASSLVPMPLGDTQYF TGTGCCAGCAGCTTAGTTCCTATGCCCTTGGGAGATACGCAGTATTTT
TRBJ2-1 TRBV4-3 NA NA CASSQEGYETEVNEQFF TGCGCCAGCAGCCAAGAGGGTTATGAGACAGAAGTAAATGAGCAGTTCTTC
TRBJ2-7 TRBV5-8 NA NA CASSPGTPVSEQYF TGTGCCAGCAGCCCGGGGACCCCGGTCTCCGAGCAGTACTTC
TRBJ2-2 TRBV6-5 NA once CASRTTGSTTGELFF TGTGCCAGCAGAACGACAGGCTCGACTACCGGGGAGCTGTTTTTT
TRBJ2-2 TRBV29-1 NA NA CSAPLAYGGELFF TGCAGCGCCCCCCTCGCCTACGGCGGGGAGCTGTTTTTT
TRBJ2-1 TRBV9 TRBD2 few CASSVGGQGGLAGARNEQFF TGTGCCAGCAGCGTAGGCGGACAGGGTGGACTAGCGGGAGCAAGGAATGAGCAGTTCTTC
TRBJ1-5 TRBV10-2 NA NA CASSESIQEDQPQHF TGCGCCAGCAGTGAGTCGATACAGGAGGATCAGCCCCAGCATTTT
TRBJ1-1 TRBV6-6 NA NA CASSYPRGGYTEAFF TGTGCCAGCAGTTACCCAAGGGGAGGGTACACTGAAGCTTTCTTT